The source of this T cell receptor (beta chain) is a study of somatic mutations in cytotoxic T cells in rheumatoid arthritis. Study outcomes and limitations: Healthy controls did not share the age-linked increase in CD8+ clonality seen in rheumatoid arthritis patients.

Magnetic beads with positive selection isolated CD4+ and CD8+ fractions, whose purity was verified by flow cytometry. Profiled with immunoSEQ multiplex PCR; TCRdb holds only in-frame clones, not every one. The table has some 38,000 clones, about 80% seen once. A note on this clone: The antigen is unknown.

Sequences were obtained from CD8+ T cells sorted from blood. The receptor was isolated from a man in his forties in good health.

The CDR3 DNA is TGTGCCAGCAGCCACCGATCCGGGACTAGCTGGGATAGGGAGCAGTTCTTC. Translating gives CASSHRSGTSWDREQFF. This chain uses TRBV11-2 with TRBJ2-1; 9 positions agree with TRBD2. CDR3 length equals 17 residues. Germline loops: CDR1 SGHAT, CDR2 FQNNGV. J lost 10 bases, V lost 5 bases, and 18 bases had no gene match.